The present entry profiles one T cell receptor beta chain with its context. Profiled with immunoSEQ multiplex PCR; TCRdb holds only in-frame clones, not every one. The sample lists tens of thousands of clones, 80% to 95% occurring once. Germline V gene data show CDR1 as MNHEY and CDR2 as SVGAGI. The CDR3 runs to 14 residues. V lost 5 bases and J lost 3; bases outside the gene matches: 2. These data are taken from a study of T cell changes during pregnancy in multiple sclerosis. Specimen: peripheral blood, collected in the first trimester of pregnancy. The sequence was collected from a female donor in good health, enrolled as a control in a pregnancy study. The chain combines TRBV6-5 with TRBJ2-7; 12 bases agree with TRBD2. CDR3 nucleotide sequence: TGTGCCAGCAGTACGACTAGCGGGAGCTACGAGCAGTACTTC. Encoded protein: CASSTTSGSYEQYF.